Listed here are 3 T cell receptor beta chains from one sample, sequenced in a study of early T cells in non-severe SARS-CoV-2 infection. A single record per CDR3 protein comes from TCRdb applying MiXCR to the 5' RACE reads. The sample has about 60,000 distinct CDR3 sequences, over 8% seen once; the top ten hold approximately 3%. What was sequenced was whole blood. Receptor source: an adult who was a healthcare worker with PCR-confirmed SARS-CoV-2 infection or an uninfected control (not recorded which).

This clonotype was found a few times. This sequence joins TRBV5-1 and TRBJ2-1, with 9 bases lining up with TRBD2. CDR3 length equals 14 residues. Germline CDR1 SGHRS, CDR2 YFSETQ. Trimming took 5 bases from V and 6 from J; bases not matched to a gene: 6. The CDR3 DNA is TGCGCCAGCAGGACTAGCGGTAATAGCAATGAGCAGTTCTTC. It specifies CASRTSGNSNEQFF.

This clonotype was observed at least ten times. The chain couples TRBV18 to TRBJ1-1, with D possibly matching TRBD1 (6 bases). Trimming left V 0 bases short and J 4 bases short, with 9 bases between. There are 14 residues in the CDR3. From germline, CDR1 is KGHSH and CDR2 LQKENI. CDR3 amino acids: CASSPPGGSTEAFF. For the CDR3, the DNA is TGTGCCAGCTCACCACCAGGGGGTTCCACTGAAGCTTTCTTT.

The sample holds a few counts of this clonotype. V gene TRBV14 combines with J gene TRBJ2-2, with TRBD1 matching over 9 bases. In germline, CDR1 is SGHDN, CDR2 FVKESK. With 4 bases clipped from V and 6 bases from J, the junction kept 12 bases outside the gene matches. The CDR3 is 17 amino acids. The CDR3 region is CASSRLPGTGIPGELFF. CDR3 nucleotide sequence: TGTGCCAGCAGCCGTCTTCCCGGGACAGGGATTCCCGGGGAGCTGTTTTTT.